The rows below give T cell receptor beta chains drawn from one sample of a study of CD8 T cells in Susac syndrome. TCRdb independently ran MiXCR on the immunoSEQ multiplex PCR reads; one entry per CDR3 protein. In the table there are about 110,000 distinct CDR3 sequences, about 95% of which are singletons. Specimen: CD4+ T cells from PBMCs. These TCRs come from a human donor in good health. The conserved cysteine and the conserved F or W are not part of the CDR3 here.

j_gene | v_gene | CDR3aa
TRBJ1-6 | TRBV12-3/TRBV12-4 | ASSPDTGLALH
TRBJ1-2 | TRBV12-3/TRBV12-4 | ASSPTGVGYT
TRBJ2-1 | TRBV5-1 | ASSPRDREFNEQF
TRBJ2-6 | TRBV18 | ASLPVEGYSGANVLT
TRBJ2-2 | TRBV3-1 | ASSQEEFLSGTGELF
TRBJ1-4 | TRBV29-1 | SVKQVSNEKLF
TRBJ2-3 | TRBV7-9 | ASSDGLATDTQY
TRBJ2-1 | TRBV28 | ASRHTSDWGHEQF
TRBJ2-7 | TRBV28 | ASSLPREYGSRLPEQY
TRBJ1-1 | TRBV12-3/TRBV12-4 | ASSSGSNTEAF
TRBJ1-2 | TRBV7-2 | ASSPRQGLNYGYT
TRBJ1-1 | TRBV18 | ASSPTATNTEAF
TRBJ1-2 | TRBV28 | ASSFGQGYGYT
TRBJ2-7 | TRBV9 | ASSVGVFSYEQY
TRBJ2-3 | TRBV7-9 | ASSLAAVSTDTQY
TRBJ2-7 | TRBV5-4 | ASSSGAWTGISPYEQY
TRBJ1-1 | TRBV5-6 | ASSWWTGAVPF
TRBJ2-6 | TRBV27 | ASRETGGANVLT
TRBJ1-6 | TRBV3-1 | ASSQDGDSPLH
TRBJ1-3 | TRBV3-1 | ASSQVEGNTIY
TRBJ1-1 | TRBV20-1 | SARQGGTEAF
TRBJ1-1 | TRBV2 | ASTEGAINTEAF
TRBJ2-7 | TRBV7-2 | ASSYSGSTAYEQY
TRBJ2-1 | TRBV18 | ASSPWEAGNEQF
TRBJ2-7 | TRBV20-1 | SATTKAYEQY
TRBJ1-2 | TRBV2 | ASSPSSLAANYGYT
TRBJ1-5 | TRBV7-8 | ASSFTSTVFNQPQH
TRBJ2-7 | TRBV29-1 | SVTDGYSYEQY
TRBJ2-2 | TRBV5-1 | ASSFPTGGTGELF
TRBJ2-2 | TRBV2 | ASSKLTNTGELF
TRBJ2-7 | TRBV29-1 | SVSGSYEQY
TRBJ1-5 | TRBV28 | ASSFRTLNQPQH
TRBJ1-5 | TRBV25-1 | ASSEWNQPQH